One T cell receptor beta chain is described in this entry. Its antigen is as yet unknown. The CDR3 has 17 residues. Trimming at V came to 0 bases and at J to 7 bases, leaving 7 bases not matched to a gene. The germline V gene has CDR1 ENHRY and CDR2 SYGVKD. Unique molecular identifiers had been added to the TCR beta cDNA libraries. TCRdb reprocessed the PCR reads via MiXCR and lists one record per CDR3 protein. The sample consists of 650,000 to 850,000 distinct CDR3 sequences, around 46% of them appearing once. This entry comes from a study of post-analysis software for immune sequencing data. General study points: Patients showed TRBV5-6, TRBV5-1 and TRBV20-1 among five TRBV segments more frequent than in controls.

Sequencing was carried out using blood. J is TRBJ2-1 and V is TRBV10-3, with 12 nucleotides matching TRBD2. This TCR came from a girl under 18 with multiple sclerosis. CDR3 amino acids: CAISESSSGRAWNEQFF. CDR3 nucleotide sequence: TGTGCCATCAGTGAGTCTTCTAGCGGGAGGGCCTGGAATGAGCAGTTCTTC.